This passage covers 14 T cell receptor beta chains from one sample sequenced in a study of T cell changes during pregnancy in multiple sclerosis. Sequencing used immunoSEQ multiplex PCR; TCRdb keeps in-frame clones, though not all of them. The table records about 46,000 clones, 80% to 95% of them present only once. The material was CD4+ T cells from peripheral blood mononuclear cells, obtained after pregnancy. The receptors come from a female donor with multiple sclerosis, enrolled in a pregnancy study.

The chain links TRBV4-3 to TRBJ1-2; D call uncertain. CDR1 is LGHNA, CDR2 YSLEER, per germline. The V and J ends lost 1 base and 0 bases respectively, with 9 bases between them. The CDR3 is 15 amino acids. For the CDR3, the DNA is TGCGCCAGCAGCCAAGGTCGGTCTCCTAACTATGGCTACACCTTC. Translation: CASSQGRSPNYGYTF.

The rearrangement links TRBV6-1 to TRBJ1-3, with D possibly matching TRBD1 (6 bases). The CDR3 runs 15 residues. The germline CDR1 and CDR2 sequences are MNHNS and SASEGT. V gave up 2 bases and J gave up 4 bases, with 12 bases separating them. In nucleotides, the CDR3 is TGTGCCAGCAGTGAACCCCAGGGGCGAGGAAACACCATATATTTT. Encoded protein: CASSEPQGRGNTIYF.

This chain uses TRBV6-6 with TRBJ1-5; TRBD1 is a possible D gene (5 bases). Germline V gene sequence: CDR1 MNHNY, CDR2 SVGAGI (reference sequence). This CDR3 has 14 amino acids. Trimming stripped 6 bases from V and 0 bases from J, with 9 bases between. The CDR3 coding sequence is TGTGCCAGCAGACCGACAGCTAGCAATCAGCCCCAGCATTTT. This codes for CASRPTASNQPQHF.

The chain uses TRBV19 and TRBJ1-1, with D uncertain. This CDR3 comprises 11 residues. V gave up 7 bases and J gave up 5 bases, with 8 bases separating them. CDR1 and CDR2 from the germline V gene are LNHDA and SQIVND (reference sequence). The CDR3, as DNA: TGTGCCAGTAAATCCCTGACTGAAGCTTTCTTT. It translates to CASKSLTEAFF.

This clone is a singleton in its sample. This chain uses TRBV30 with TRBJ2-3, with a tentative D call TRBD1 (6 bases). V dropped 2 bases and J dropped 3 bases, with 12 bases sitting between them. CDR3 length: 14 amino acids. Germline V gene lookup returns CDR1 GTSNPN and CDR2 SVGIG (reference sequence). The CDR3 region is CAWSKGEPTDTQYF. CDR3 DNA sequence: TGTGCCTGGAGTAAGGGGGAGCCGACAGATACGCAGTATTTT.

This sequence joins TRBV28 and TRBJ2-7; no clear D. The CDR3 totals 13 residues. V gave up 7 bases and J gave up 0 bases, with 10 bases separating them. Per the germline V gene, CDR1 is MDHEN and CDR2 is SYDVKM. DNA of the CDR3: TGTGCCAGCATGGGCGTTTTCTCCTACGAGCAGTACTTC. Its protein is CASMGVFSYEQYF.

This clone was seen once. The genes are TRBV7-9 and TRBJ2-1; TRBD2 aligns across 10 bases. The CDR3 runs to 14 residues. After removal of 1 base from V and 16 bases from J, the junction contained 10 bases not matched to a gene. Germline values: CDR1 SEHNR, CDR2 FQNEAQ (reference sequence). The CDR3 reads CASSLGIAGGGHFF. The CDR3 bases are TGTGCCAGCAGCTTAGGCATAGCGGGAGGAGGCCACTTCTTC.

This chain uses TRBV6-5 with TRBJ1-1; 10 positions match TRBD1. Germline V gene sequence: CDR1 MNHEY, CDR2 SVGAGI. The CDR3 length is 15 residues. V lost 6 bases, J lost 1 base, and 5 bases stayed unmatched. CDR3 protein: CASRRDRGKNTEAFF. In nucleotides, the CDR3 is TGTGCCAGCAGGAGGGACAGGGGAAAGAACACTGAAGCTTTCTTT.

J is TRBJ2-3 and V is TRBV7-9; D not resolved. V dropped 6 bases and J dropped 0 bases, with 7 bases sitting between them. CDR1 is SEHNR, CDR2 FQNEAQ, per germline (reference sequence). This CDR3 contains 13 residues. CDR3 bases: TGTGCCAGCAGGTCCCTTAGCACAGATACGCAGTATTTT. Protein sequence: CASRSLSTDTQYF.

This chain connects TRBV2 to TRBJ2-5, with D maybe TRBD2 (6 bases). Between the trimmed V and J ends, which lost 6 bases and 2 bases, there was a span of 10 bases. This CDR3 contains 13 residues. CDR1 SNHLY and CDR2 FYNNEI come from the germline V gene. CDR3 sequence: CASRSGTQETQYF. The DNA of the CDR3 is TGTGCCAGCAGATCCGGGACTCAAGAGACCCAGTACTTC.

This clone was counted only a few times. The V gene is TRBV5-1, the J gene TRBJ1-1, with D possibly TRBD1 on 5 matching bases. The germline CDR1 and CDR2 sequences are SGHRS and YFSETQ. V was clipped by 4 bases and J by 2 bases, with 9 bases between them. This CDR3 has 13 amino acids. The chain's CDR3 is CASSTRDNTEAFF. The CDR3 region has the DNA TGCGCCAGCAGCACCAGGGATAACACTGAAGCTTTCTTT.

This chain joins TRBV7-9 and TRBJ2-7, with TRBD2 matching over 10 bases. CDR3 length: 14 amino acids. Looked up from germline, CDR1 is SEHNR and CDR2 is FQNEAQ (reference sequence). Germline trimming cut 1 base from V and 5 bases from J; bases unmatched to any gene: 2. CDR3 DNA sequence: TGTGCCAGCAGCTTAGTACTAGCGGGAAACGAGCAGTACTTC. Its protein is CASSLVLAGNEQYF.

V is TRBV9 and J is TRBJ2-5, with D perhaps TRBD2 (6 bases). The CDR3 covers 14 residues. Deletions cut 4 bases from V and 5 bases from J, with 15 bases between. In germline, CDR1 is SGDLS, CDR2 YYNGEE. CDR3 sequence (DNA): TGTGCCAGCAGCCCCACGGGGGTATGGGAGACCCAGTACTTC. Protein: CASSPTGVWETQYF. Complete variable domain (other parts from reference TRBV9 and TRBJ2-5): DSGVTQTPKHLITATGQRVTLRCSPRSGDLSVYWYQQSLDQGLQFLIQYYNGEERAKGNILERFSAQQFPDLHSELNLSSLELGDSALYFCASSPTGVWETQYFGPGTRLLVL.

This sequence joins TRBV20-1 and TRBJ2-4; no clear D gene. Germline loops: CDR1 DFQATT, CDR2 SNEGSKA (reference sequence). The V and J ends lost 3 bases and 8 bases respectively, with 8 bases between them. The CDR3 extends over 11 amino acids. DNA of the CDR3: TGCAGTGCTAGGTCAAGCGACATTCAGTACTTC. Translated, it gives CSARSSDIQYF.